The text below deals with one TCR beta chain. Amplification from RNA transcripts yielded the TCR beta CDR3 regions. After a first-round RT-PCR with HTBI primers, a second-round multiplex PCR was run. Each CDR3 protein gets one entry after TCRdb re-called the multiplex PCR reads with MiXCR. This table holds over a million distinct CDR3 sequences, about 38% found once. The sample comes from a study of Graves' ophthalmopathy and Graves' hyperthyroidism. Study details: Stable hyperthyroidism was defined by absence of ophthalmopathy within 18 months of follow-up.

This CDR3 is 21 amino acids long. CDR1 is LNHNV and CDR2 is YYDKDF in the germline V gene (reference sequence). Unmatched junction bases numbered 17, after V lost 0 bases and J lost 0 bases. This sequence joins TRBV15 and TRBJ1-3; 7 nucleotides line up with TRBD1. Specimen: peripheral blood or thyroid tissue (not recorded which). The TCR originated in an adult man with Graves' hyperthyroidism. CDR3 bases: TGTGCCACCAGCAGAGATATCGGCAGTGCGGCGGACAGGATCTCTGGAAACACCATATATTTT. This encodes CATSRDIGSAADRISGNTIYF. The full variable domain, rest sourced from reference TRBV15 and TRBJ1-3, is DAMVIQNPRYQVTQFGKPVTLSCSQTLNHNVMYWYQQKSSQAPKLLFHYYDKDFNNEADTPDNFQSRRPNTSFCFLDIRSPGLGDTAMYLCATSRDIGSAADRISGNTIYFGEGSWLTVV.